A single TCR beta chain is shown here with its context. No antigen is known for it. This specimen comes from a study of shared clonotypes between healthy human individuals. Broader study findings: Depth of sequencing was expected to influence donor clonotype sharing.

CDR3 size: 18 residues. Per germline, CDR1 SGHTA and CDR2 FQGTGA. V lost 2 bases and J lost 0, with 19 bases in between. The protocol was immunoSEQ multiplex PCR, while the TCRdb copy is restricted to in-frame clones and leaves out a portion. This repertoire shows 2 million to 2.5 million clones, 85% to 95% found once; its top ten account for 0.37%. The receptor's source is a man aged 18-30 years in good health. Some clones in this sample may be carry-over from other donors' samples. Sequencing used naive CD4+ T cells from PBMCs. The sample's subset: CD45RA+ positively selected. The chain employs TRBV7-3 and TRBJ1-1, with no clear D. This chain's CDR3 is CASSLAPVPKTMNTEAFF. DNA for the CDR3: TGTGCCAGCAGCTTAGCTCCGGTCCCCAAAACAATGAACACTGAAGCTTTCTTT.